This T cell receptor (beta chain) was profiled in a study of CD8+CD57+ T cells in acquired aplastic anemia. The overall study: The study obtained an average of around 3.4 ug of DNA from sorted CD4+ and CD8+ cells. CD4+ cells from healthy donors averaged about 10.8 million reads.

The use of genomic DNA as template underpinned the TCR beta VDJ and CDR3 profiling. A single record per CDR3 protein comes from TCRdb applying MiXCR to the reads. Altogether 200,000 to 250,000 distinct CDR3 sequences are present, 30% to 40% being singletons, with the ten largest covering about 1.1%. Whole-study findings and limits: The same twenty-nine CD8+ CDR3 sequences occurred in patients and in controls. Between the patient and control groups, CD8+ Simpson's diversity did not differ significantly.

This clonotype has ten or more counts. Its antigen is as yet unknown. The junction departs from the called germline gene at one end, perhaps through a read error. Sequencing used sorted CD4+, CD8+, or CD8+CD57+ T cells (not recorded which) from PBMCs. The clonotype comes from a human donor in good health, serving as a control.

This CDR3 is CASSAWDRNEF. DNA for the CDR3: TGTGCCAGTAGTGCCTGGGACAGGAATGAATTT. The chain carries TRBV19 and TRBJ1-3, with TRBD1 matching 8 bases. Germline values: CDR1 LNHDA, CDR2 SQIVND (reference sequence). This CDR3 contains 11 residues.